This T cell receptor (beta chain) originates from a study of T cell responses to AZD1222 COVID-19 vaccine. Profiled with immunoSEQ multiplex PCR; TCRdb holds only in-frame clones, not every one. The sample holds tens of thousands of clones, 88% seen once. The V end was cut by 3 bases, the J end by 6 bases, with 10 bases between. CDR3 length: 12 residues. Germline loops: CDR1 GTSNPN, CDR2 SVGIG (reference sequence). This chain uses TRBV30 with TRBJ2-3; D unclear. The receptor was derived from an adult in good health. The sequenced sample was peripheral blood, obtained on day 0 of MenACWY control vaccination. The CDR3 reads CAWSLSSDTQYF. CDR3 in DNA: TGTGCCTGGAGCCTGAGTTCGGATACGCAGTATTTT.